One and the same sample provided the 9 T cell receptor beta chains below, sequenced in a study of T cell changes during pregnancy in multiple sclerosis. Repertoires were generated with immunoSEQ multiplex PCR, while TCRdb's copy carries only in-frame clones and drops some. The data hold about 70,000 clones, with approximately 91% observed a single time. The starting material was CD4+ T cells from peripheral blood mononuclear cells, obtained after pregnancy. The receptors stem from a female donor with multiple sclerosis, enrolled in a pregnancy study.

The rearrangement uses TRBV5-4 and TRBJ2-7; TRBD1 aligns across 7 bases. The CDR3 is made up of 15 amino acids. Germline CDR1 is SGHNT and CDR2 is YYREEE (reference sequence). The V segment lost 4 bases and the J segment 0 bases; nucleotides outside the gene matches: 7. The CDR3 DNA is TGTGCCAGCAGCCGACAGGGAAAGGACTCCTACGAGCAGTACTTC. It encodes CASSRQGKDSYEQYF.

The chain is built from TRBV6-5 and TRBJ2-3; no definite D call. CDR1 is MNHEY, CDR2 SVGAGI, per germline. This CDR3 has 15 amino acids. Between the trimmed V and J ends, which lost 5 bases and 0 bases, there was a span of 12 bases. The CDR3 is CASSPYWSSTDTQYF. DNA for the CDR3: TGTGCCAGCAGTCCATACTGGTCTAGCACAGATACGCAGTATTTT.

This chain links TRBV9 with TRBJ2-3, with D unresolved. With 3 bases removed from V and 5 bases from J, the gap between germline ends came to 10 bases. Germline CDR1 is SGDLS and CDR2 is YYNGEE. The CDR3 has 13 residues. This chain's CDR3 is CASSGGSGDTQYF. In DNA, the CDR3 is TGTGCCAGCAGCGGAGGCAGTGGAGATACGCAGTATTTT.

The rearrangement uses TRBV9 and TRBJ2-7; 13 bases fit TRBD2. The trim removed 3 bases at V and 6 bases at J, leaving 6 bases unmatched. The length of the CDR3 is 15 residues. Germline V gene lookup returns CDR1 SGDLS and CDR2 YYNGEE. The DNA for the CDR3 is TGTGCCAGCAGCGCGGGACTAGCGGGAAATTTCGAGCAGTACTTC. Amino acid sequence: CASSAGLAGNFEQYF. The variable domain in full, completed from reference TRBV9 and TRBJ2-7, reads DSGVTQTPKHLITATGQRVTLRCSPRSGDLSVYWYQQSLDQGLQFLIQYYNGEERAKGNILERFSAQQFPDLHSELNLSSLELGDSALYFCASSAGLAGNFEQYFGPGTRLTVT.

This clone was seen just once. The V call is TRBV30, the J call TRBJ2-7, with 7 bases fitting TRBD1. The V gene end was trimmed by 7 bases and the J gene end by 6 bases; junction bases not matched to a gene: 9. CDR3 length: 12 residues. Germline values: CDR1 GTSNPN, CDR2 SVGIG (reference sequence). The CDR3 is CASTQGVGEQYF. CDR3 DNA sequence: TGTGCCTCAACCCAGGGGGTGGGCGAGCAGTACTTC.

This clone has a single count. V is TRBV5-6 and J is TRBJ2-7; the D gene is possibly TRBD1 (6 bases). The CDR3 spans 14 residues. V shed 0 bases and J shed 6 bases, with 13 bases lying between them. CDR1 and CDR2 from the germline V gene are SGHDT and YYEEEE. The CDR3 DNA reads as TGTGCCAGCAGCTTGGGATGGGGGCTGGGCGAGCAGTACTTC. As protein: CASSLGWGLGEQYF.

The CDR3 nucleotides are TGTGCCAGCACCGGACAGACCCTCTCCAACTATGGCTACACCTTC. As protein: CASTGQTLSNYGYTF. The chain is built from TRBV6-6 and TRBJ1-2, with a tentative D call TRBD1 (6 bases). Germline CDR1 MNHNY, CDR2 SVGAGI (reference sequence). CDR3 length equals 15 residues. Trimming pared 7 bases from V and 2 bases from J, leaving 17 bases between.

This clone was counted only a few times. The chain uses TRBV5-1 and TRBJ1-1; 7 bases fit TRBD1. Germline assignment: CDR1 SGHRS and CDR2 YFSETQ. Losses at the gene ends were 4 bases for V and 8 bases for J; bases not matched to a gene: 11. The CDR3 consists of 14 residues. The CDR3 DNA is TGCGCCAGCAGCCCTTCCGGGACAGCGACGGAAGCTTTCTTT. This codes for CASSPSGTATEAFF.

The chain joins TRBV19 to TRBJ1-5, with D tentatively TRBD1 (5 bases). V dropped 6 bases and J dropped 3 bases, with 21 bases sitting between them. Germline V gives CDR1 LNHDA, CDR2 SQIVND (reference sequence). The CDR3 runs 17 residues. In nucleotides, the CDR3 is TGTGCCAGTAGCCCCCTCCTAGGGCAGGGCCTCAATCAGCCCCAGCATTTT. It codes for CASSPLLGQGLNQPQHF.